The T cell receptor beta chain under discussion was sequenced for a study of CD8+ T cells in alopecia areata. Study-wide findings and caveats: Mice showed TCR sharing more clearly than patients did, possibly owing to HLA. It was lesional scalp, especially alopecia totalis/universalis, that showed higher clonality than normal scalp.

Extracted RNA was reverse transcribed, and the resulting cDNA served as sequencing template. Method: immunoSEQ multiplex PCR; TCRdb's copy keeps in-frame clones and lacks some. This repertoire shows approximately 98,000 clones, roughly 60% found once; its top ten account for 20% to 25%. Investigators sorted PBMCs to obtain both CD4+ and CD8+ T cells. Of note for this clone: Its specificity is unknown.

The CDR3 runs 15 residues. V was pared by 3 bases and J by 6 bases, with 5 bases of the junction left unmatched. Germline V lookup: CDR1 MNHEY, CDR2 SVGAGI. This TCR was recovered from a human donor in good health. The chain has TRBV6-5 and TRBJ2-3, with 11 bases that match TRBD2. Input material: CD8+ T cells sorted from blood. CDR3 residues: CASSYSGGAADTQYF. The CDR3 DNA reads TGTGCCAGCAGTTATAGCGGGGGGGCGGCGGATACGCAGTATTTT.